This T cell receptor (beta chain) was observed in a study of Japanese encephalitis immunity and Zika vaccine responses (dated by TCRdb to about 2021). Study-wide context: Three 5.0 ug doses of alum-adjuvanted ZPIV were administered to included participants at weeks 0, 4 and 28. The study tested whether CD4 T cell responses to the Zika vaccine were shaped by prior Japanese encephalitis virus (JEV) or yellow fever virus (YFV) vaccination. Roughly six representative participants per pre-vaccination group were picked for TCR sequencing, using samples from week 52 and from week 0, the point after pre-vaccination but before ZPIV. Stimulations used ZIKV structural-protein peptide pools split into flavivirus-conserved and non-conserved sets, or JEV or YFV peptides matching the pre-vaccination. The ZIKV peptides, 15-mers that overlapped by 11 residues, were chosen for containing NetMHCpan/NetMHCII-predicted epitopes with affinity below 50 nM. Two to three months ahead of the first ZPIV dose, about 12 participants were given JEV vaccine (IXIARO) as a two-dose regimen with the doses 28 days apart. Before ZPIV, about a dozen participants were given one dose of YFV vaccine (YF-VAX), while roughly ten participants were flavivirus-naive. TCR repertoires from a few flavivirus-naive individuals were additionally analyzed at weeks 2, 6 and 52 after the start of ZPIV vaccination.

This clonotype is large (0.1 to 1%) in terms of sample share. No much larger clonotype is one base removed from it; base qualities were not supplied. Taken from the germline V gene, the CDR1 and CDR2 loops are SGDLS and YYNGEE. V drops 1 base and J drops 5 bases, leaving 15 bases in between. The CDR3 runs 15 amino acids, cysteine and phenylalanine included. Only the CDR3 region is kept as DNA, spanning 45 bases read in frame from base 1. What the authors observed across the whole study: Peptide-pool deconvolution was not performed because of sample size limitations, and consequently the individual peptides driving cross-reactive responses were not identified. The samples grouped by participant and showed no similarity across individuals, which suggests that no public TCRs were detected. CD8 T cell responses of very low magnitude were detected against ZIKV peptide pools and were observed in only a few individuals. Compared with YFV-pre-vaccinated donors, JEV-pre-vaccinated donors had higher repertoire similarity across time-points and stimulations, indicating that more clonotypes were common to ZIKV and JEV stimulation. Rather than the whole vaccinated cohort, the analysis covered just a subset of trial participants, namely those who received three doses and had adequate samples. In JEV-pre-vaccinated donors, the repertoire richness of CD4 T cells responding to conserved ZIKV epitopes decreased significantly after ZPIV.

Libraries came from 5' RACE. Before sequencing, TCRbeta libraries were pooled in proportion to the sorted cell numbers of each library. Total RNA was extracted from the sorted cells with RNAzol RT, and cDNA was synthesized using an oligo(dT) primer and a template-switching oligo. The TCRbeta V-CDR3-J region was PCR-amplified with Kapa HiFi using a SMARTer oligo primer and a TCRbeta constant-region primer. Illumina adaptors and sample-specific index barcodes were added in a second PCR, with HighPrep bead cleanup and a Bioanalyzer check confirming a band of roughly 650 bp. Libraries were sequenced on an Illumina MiSeq with 2x151 bp paired-end reads. Per the original workflow: An in-house Java program demultiplexed the reads, while MiXCR assigned TCRbeta annotations and counted clonotypes. Repertoire overlap used Morisita-Horn indices from the R package vegan, with UPGMA clustering and Circos plots of recurring clonotypes. Shannon diversity and richness were normalized to the highest possible value given the input cell numbers, yielding values from 0 to 1. MUSCLE was used to align CDR3beta sequences, SeqinR to compute distances, and R to plot multidimensional scaling. TCRdb reprocessed the public reads (quality trimming at Q25 with fastp, clone calling with MiXCR) and kept in-frame beta chains. Rows are unified per CDR3 protein, each entry keeping the most common DNA and genes. TCRdb, rather than the study authors, made the V and J calls. The sample table shows 280 or so distinct CDR3 sequences, and 2.1% are seen once. Jointly, the top ten make up under 35% of the sample.

PBMCs were stained with CellTrace CFSE and grown for under seven days in RPMI containing approximately 8% human serum and peptide pools at about 0.98 ug/mL each. Unfixed proliferating CD4 T cells were sorted on a BD FACSAria as live CD56-CD19-CD16-CD3+CD4+ CFSE-low cells. Enrolled adults were healthy and were found to be seronegative for ZIKV, JEV, YFV, DENV and WNV by microneutralization screening. Samples came from a phase 1, double-blinded, randomized, placebo-controlled trial of an alum-adjuvanted Zika purified-inactivated virus (ZPIV) vaccine. Peripheral blood mononuclear cells were isolated by standard procedure and were kept frozen in liquid nitrogen until use.

In this chain, TRBV9 is recombined with TRBJ1-2; the D gene identity is not certain. Specimen: antigen-activated CD4+ T cells from blood, cultured, collected during a Zika inactivated vaccine study. The receptor's source is an adult man who received an inactivated Zika virus vaccine. The base sequence is TGTGCCAGCAGCGTAACCACTTCCTCCCTATATGGCTACACCTTC. It encodes CASSVTTSSLYGYTF.